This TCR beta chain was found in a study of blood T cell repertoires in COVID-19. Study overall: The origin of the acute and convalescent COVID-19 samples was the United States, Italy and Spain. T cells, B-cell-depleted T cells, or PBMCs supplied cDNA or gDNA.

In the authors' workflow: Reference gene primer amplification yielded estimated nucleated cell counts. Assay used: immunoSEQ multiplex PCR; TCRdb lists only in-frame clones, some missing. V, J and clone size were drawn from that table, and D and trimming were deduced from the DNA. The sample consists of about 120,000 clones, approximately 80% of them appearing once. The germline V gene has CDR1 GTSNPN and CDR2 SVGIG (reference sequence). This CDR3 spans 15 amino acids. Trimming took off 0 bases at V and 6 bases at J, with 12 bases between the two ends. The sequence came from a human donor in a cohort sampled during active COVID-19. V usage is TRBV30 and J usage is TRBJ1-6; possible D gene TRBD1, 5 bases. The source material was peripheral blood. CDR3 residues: CAWSVRGQGNSPLHF. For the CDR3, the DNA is TGTGCCTGGAGTGTAAGAGGTCAGGGTAATTCACCCCTCCACTTT.